This paragraph reports one T cell receptor (beta chain). Its antigen is unknown. This sample was included in a study of cytomegalovirus exposure and HLA in healthy donors. Whole-study results and caveats: Many donors shared some public TCRs, even though most TCR sequences were rare.

The CDR3 is 14 residues long. CDR1 is SGHTA and CDR2 is FQGNSA in the germline V gene. Both 60 Vbeta primers and 13 Jbeta primers went into the PCR. Profiling relied on immunoSEQ multiplex PCR, and the TCRdb table lists in-frame clones only, not all of them. The sample includes roughly 200,000 clones, roughly 9.5% of them seen just once. This receptor was obtained from a woman between 25 and 40 years old in good health and CMV-seropositive. Specimen: PBMCs. This sequence joins TRBV7-2 and TRBJ2-5; D might be TRBD1 (6 bases). The end of the DNA aligns better with TRBJ2-7, so the J call may be wrong. CDR3 sequence reads: CASSQNRDQYEQYF. In nucleotides, the CDR3 is TGTGCCAGCAGCCAAAACAGGGATCAATACGAGCAGTACTTC.